The 31 T cell receptor beta chains below were found in one sample sequenced in a study of shared clonotypes between healthy human individuals. Method: immunoSEQ multiplex PCR; TCRdb's copy keeps in-frame clones and lacks some. The profile shows more than 2 million clones, about 93% of them singletons. CD45RO-negative, CCR7-selected cells formed the naive CD8 fraction, which excluded terminally differentiated effector memory CD45RA+ cells. The sequenced sample consisted of naive CD8+ T cells from PBMCs. The receptors were sampled from a man aged 18 to 29 in good health. Some clones in this sample may be carry-over from other donors' samples.

The chain links TRBV30 to TRBJ2-7; D is unclear. This CDR3 comprises 13 residues. Between the trimmed V and J ends, which lost 0 bases and 0 bases, there was a span of 6 bases. The germline V gene encodes CDR1 GTSNPN and CDR2 SVGIG (reference sequence). The chain's CDR3 is CAWSVTVSYEQYF. The CDR3 region has the DNA TGTGCCTGGAGTGTAACGGTCTCCTACGAGCAGTACTTC.

Only one count was recorded for this clone. V and J are TRBV6-1 and TRBJ2-5; 9 bases are a match to TRBD2. This CDR3 region has 15 residues. CDR1 and CDR2 (germline): MNHNS, SASEGT. V gave up 3 bases and J gave up 5 bases; unmatched junction bases: 7. The CDR3 nucleotides are TGTGCCAGCAGTGATGACGGGACTAGCTGGGAGACCCAGTACTTC. Protein sequence: CASSDDGTSWETQYF.

The chain is built from TRBV5-4 and TRBJ2-3; the match to TRBD2 covers 8 bases. There are 16 residues in the CDR3. V lost 1 base and J lost 5; bases outside the gene matches: 9. The V gene's germline CDR1 is SGHNT and CDR2 YYREEE (reference sequence). The CDR3 DNA reads as TGTGCCAGCAGCTTGAGGCGGGAGGCCGGGGGAGATACGCAGTATTTT. Translated, it gives CASSLRREAGGDTQYF.

This clone was detected once. CDR3 DNA sequence: TGTGCCAGCAGTTTACTACAGGGCGGTCGCTACGAGCAGTACTTC. It yields the protein CASSLLQGGRYEQYF. This rearrangement joins TRBV28 to TRBJ2-7, with D possibly being TRBD1 (6 bases). The CDR3 is made up of 15 amino acids. The V end lost 2 bases, the J end lost 3 bases, and 14 bases lay between the germline ends. Germline V CDR1 and CDR2: MDHEN, SYDVKM.

CDR3 coding DNA: TGTGCCAGCAGCTTAGGGCCACCGGAGACCCAGTACTTC. This gives the protein CASSLGPPETQYF. The chain couples TRBV7-9 to TRBJ2-5; no firm D call. This CDR3 is built from 13 residues. Germline V gene sequence: CDR1 SEHNR, CDR2 FQNEAQ (reference sequence). With 1 base removed from V and 5 bases from J, the gap between germline ends came to 8 bases.

This sequence joins TRBV29-1 and TRBJ1-2; TRBD1 matches 9 bases. J lost 6 bases, V lost 5 bases, and 10 bases had no gene match. The germline V gene encodes CDR1 SQVTM and CDR2 ANQGSEA. CDR3 length: 14 residues. This CDR3 is CSVRTGEFGDGYTF. CDR3 DNA sequence: TGCAGCGTTCGGACAGGGGAATTTGGCGATGGCTACACCTTC.

This sequence joins TRBV13 and TRBJ2-5; TRBD1 matches 7 bases. CDR1 and CDR2 from the germline V gene are PRHDT and FYEKMQ (reference sequence). Losses at the gene ends were 8 bases for V and 0 bases for J; bases not matched to a gene: 3. This CDR3 comprises 13 residues. The DNA of the CDR3 is TGTGCCAGCGTGGACAGGAACCAAGAGACCCAGTACTTC. As protein: CASVDRNQETQYF.

The chain carries TRBV6-5 and TRBJ1-2, with D perhaps matching TRBD1 (6 bases). CDR1 and CDR2 from the germline V gene are MNHEY and SVGAGI. V was trimmed by 6 bases and J by 7 bases, leaving 18 bases between them. The CDR3 spans 14 residues. The CDR3 DNA sequence: TGTGCCAGCAGCCTGGGGGGGCGGGGCAGTGGCTACACCTTC. Its protein is CASSLGGRGSGYTF.

This chain links TRBV27 with TRBJ2-7, with 8 bases matching TRBD1. The CDR3 is 16 residues long. From germline, CDR1 is MNHEY and CDR2 SMNVEV (reference sequence). Germline trimming cut 4 bases from V and 3 bases from J; bases unmatched to any gene: 11. The chain's CDR3 is CASSSGGQGPLYEQYF. The CDR3 DNA follows: TGTGCCAGCAGTTCGGGTGGACAGGGCCCCCTCTACGAGCAGTACTTC.

This clone appeared once. The chain is built from TRBV28 and TRBJ1-5; D gene unclear. Germline V gene data show CDR1 as MDHEN and CDR2 as SYDVKM. The CDR3 totals 18 residues. Trimming left V 5 bases short and J 5 bases short, with 25 bases between. CDR3 sequence: CASSPATFEGNLYQPQHF. The CDR3 DNA reads as TGTGCCAGCAGTCCAGCAACATTCGAAGGAAACCTTTATCAGCCCCAGCATTTT.

Remarks on this clone: Other DNA sequences in the sample encode the same CDR3. The chain recombines TRBV11-2 with TRBJ2-3, with 10 bases lining up with TRBD2. CDR3 length: 15 amino acids. V trimming: 2 bases; J trimming: 2 bases; junction bases outside the gene matches: 1. In germline, CDR1 is SGHAT, CDR2 FQNNGV. Here the CDR3 reads CASSLTSGNTDTQYF. Written as DNA, the CDR3 is TGTGCCAGCAGCTTAACTAGCGGGAACACAGATACGCAGTATTTT.

The rearrangement uses TRBV5-4 and TRBJ2-3; no definite D call. V lost 4 bases to trimming and J lost 2 bases, with 5 bases between them. The CDR3 covers 12 residues. Germline V gene lookup returns CDR1 SGHNT and CDR2 YYREEE (reference sequence). The CDR3 is CASSKYTDTQYF. The CDR3 coding sequence is TGTGCCAGCAGCAAGTACACAGATACGCAGTATTTT. Filled out from reference TRBV5-4 and TRBJ2-3, the complete variable domain reads ETGVTQSPTHLIKTRGQQVTLRCSSQSGHNTVSWYQQALGQGPQFIFQYYREEENGRGNFPPRFSGLQFPNYSSELNVNALELDDSALYLCASSKYTDTQYFGPGTRLTVL.

This chain joins TRBV10-3 and TRBJ1-2; 8 positions match TRBD1. The germline V gene encodes CDR1 ENHRY and CDR2 SYGVKD. CDR3 length: 16 amino acids. Trimming at V came to 5 bases and at J to 0 bases, leaving 8 bases not matched to a gene. Here the CDR3 reads CAISKTGDGANYGYTF. Written as DNA, the CDR3 is TGTGCCATCAGTAAGACAGGGGACGGGGCTAACTATGGCTACACCTTC.

The gene calls are TRBV7-9 and TRBJ2-1; D is unresolved. Trimming took 5 bases from V and 9 from J, leaving 11 bases between them. CDR3 size: 12 residues. Germline lookup yields CDR1 SEHNR and CDR2 FQNEAQ (reference sequence). In nucleotides, the CDR3 is TGTGCCAGCAGCCTATTGGTCCCTGAGCAGTTCTTC. It translates to CASSLLVPEQFF. The variable domain in full, completed from reference TRBV7-9 and TRBJ2-1, reads DTGVSQNPRHKITKRGQNVTFRCDPISEHNRLYWYRQTLGQGPEFLTYFQNEAQLEKSRLLSDRFSAERPKGSFSTLEIQRTEQGDSAMYLCASSLLVPEQFFGPGTRLTVL.

The V and J genes are TRBV9 and TRBJ2-3; a possible D gene is TRBD1 (5 bases). V was cut by 3 bases and J by 6 bases, with 14 bases left in between. This CDR3 has 14 residues. In germline, CDR1 is SGDLS, CDR2 YYNGEE. Here the CDR3 DNA reads TGTGCCAGCAGCGACGGACACTTCACTGATACGCAGTATTTT. Translation gives CASSDGHFTDTQYF.

The chain recombines TRBV27 with TRBJ1-2; possible D gene TRBD1, 6 bases. Germline V CDR1 and CDR2: MNHEY, SMNVEV (reference sequence). The CDR3 extends over 15 amino acids. Deletions cut 6 bases from V and 4 bases from J, with 18 bases between. The CDR3, as DNA: TGTGCCAGCAGCATGGTCCCCAGGGGCCCCTATGGCTACACCTTC. This translates into CASSMVPRGPYGYTF.

The chain couples TRBV6-5 to TRBJ2-1, with D perhaps matching TRBD2 (5 bases). V lost 6 bases and J 1 base, leaving 13 bases between the germline ends. The CDR3 is made up of 15 amino acids. Germline-derived CDR1 and CDR2 are MNHEY and SVGAGI. The CDR3: CASRGLLPSYNEQFF. CDR3 in DNA: TGTGCCAGCAGAGGACTTCTCCCTTCCTACAATGAGCAGTTCTTC.

About this clone itself: At the DNA level, this CDR3 is encoded by other sequences in the same sample as well. The chain combines TRBV6-6 with TRBJ2-7; no firm D call. V dropped 0 bases and J dropped 7 bases, with 13 bases sitting between them. The CDR3 sequence is 14 residues long. From germline, CDR1 is MNHNY and CDR2 SVGAGI (reference sequence). The CDR3 DNA reads TGTGCCAGCAGTTACTCTGGCGGCCCTAGTGAGCAGTACTTC. It codes for CASSYSGGPSEQYF.

The chain has TRBV4-3 and TRBJ2-1, with D tentatively TRBD2 (5 bases). V was shortened by 5 bases and J by 0 bases, with 17 bases between the two germline ends. From germline, CDR1 is LGHNA and CDR2 YSLEER. The CDR3 runs 17 residues. The CDR3, as DNA: TGCGCCAGCAGCTTCTCGCGGGTGAAGAGCTCCTACAATGAGCAGTTCTTC. Amino acids: CASSFSRVKSSYNEQFF.

This clone came up once. CDR3 region: CASNPTANYGYTF. The CDR3 DNA sequence: TGTGCCAGCAACCCGACAGCCAACTATGGCTACACCTTC. V usage is TRBV5-6 and J usage is TRBJ1-2; tentative D call: TRBD1 (5 bases). The CDR3 length is 13 residues. The V and J ends lost 6 bases and 2 bases respectively, with 11 bases between them. Germline V gene data show CDR1 as SGHDT and CDR2 as YYEEEE.

The chain joins TRBV28 to TRBJ2-7; possibly TRBD2 for D (5 bases). This CDR3 is built from 13 residues. Germline values: CDR1 MDHEN, CDR2 SYDVKM. Trimming stripped 1 base from V and 6 bases from J, with 10 bases between. CDR3 sequence reads: CASSLLAGREQYF. CDR3 sequence (DNA): TGTGCCAGCAGTTTATTGGCGGGCCGCGAGCAGTACTTC.

The chain is built from TRBV13 and TRBJ2-7; 11 bases map to TRBD2. There are 16 residues in the CDR3. After removal of 5 bases from V and 1 base from J, the junction contained 7 bases not matched to a gene. Germline V lookup: CDR1 PRHDT, CDR2 FYEKMQ (reference sequence). The CDR3 region is CASSAIGTSGSYEQYF. The CDR3 bases are TGTGCCAGCAGCGCAATCGGGACTAGCGGATCCTACGAGCAGTACTTC.

The chain combines TRBV12-5 with TRBJ2-7; no clear D gene. The germline V and J ends were trimmed by 3 bases and 0 bases, with 9 bases remaining between them. This CDR3 has 14 amino acids. Looked up from germline, CDR1 is LGHNT and CDR2 is FRNRAP. CDR3 bases: TGTGCTAGTGGTTTAGGTGTTGGCTCCTACGAGCAGTACTTC. Translated, it gives CASGLGVGSYEQYF.

The genes are TRBV5-5 and TRBJ2-5, with a weak D call TRBD2 (5 bases). The CDR3 is 15 residues long. The germline V gene has CDR1 SGHKS and CDR2 YYEKEE (reference sequence). Trimming cost V 2 bases and J 7 bases, with 18 bases left between them. Here the CDR3 reads CASSLVAGPRGTQYF. CDR3 DNA sequence: TGTGCCAGCAGCTTAGTTGCAGGCCCTCGGGGGACCCAGTACTTC.

Regarding this clone: The same CDR3 arises from other DNA sequences in this sample as well. The rearrangement links TRBV15 to TRBJ2-3, with a tentative D call TRBD1 (6 bases). V lost 1 base to trimming and J lost 4 bases, with 9 bases between them. The germline V gene has CDR1 LNHNV and CDR2 YYDKDF (reference sequence). The CDR3 sequence is 14 residues long. In DNA, the CDR3 is TGTGCCACCAGCAGAGCTGGGGGCCCAGATACGCAGTATTTT. It yields the protein CATSRAGGPDTQYF.

V is TRBV5-1 and J is TRBJ2-7; 7 bases line up with TRBD2. The CDR3 has 13 amino acids. The V and J ends lost 2 bases and 7 bases, in that order; junction bases with no gene match: 6. Germline loops: CDR1 SGHRS, CDR2 YFSETQ. The CDR3 DNA reads as TGCGCCAGCAGCTTCGGGGGGACCCTTGAGCAGTACTTC. Encoded protein: CASSFGGTLEQYF.

The chain carries TRBV27 and TRBJ2-1; TRBD1 or TRBD2 may be the D gene (5 bases each). Germline assignment: CDR1 MNHEY and CDR2 SMNVEV (reference sequence). The V and J ends lost 10 bases and 2 bases respectively, with 18 bases between them. The CDR3 spans 15 residues. The CDR3 loop is CATNPLRGPYNEQFF. The CDR3 nucleotides are TGTGCCACCAACCCCCTTCGGGGCCCCTACAATGAGCAGTTCTTC.

V is TRBV4-1 and J is TRBJ2-7; possible D gene TRBD2, 7 bases. The CDR3 length is 15 residues. V was pared by 2 bases and J by 5 bases, with 16 bases between. From germline, CDR1 is MGHRA and CDR2 YSYEKL. The CDR3 region has the DNA TGCGCCAGCAGCCAAATAAGGGGGGGTTCGGACGAGCAGTACTTC. Translation: CASSQIRGGSDEQYF.

V gene TRBV7-2 combines with J gene TRBJ2-7, with TRBD2 matching 8 bases. V trimming: 7 bases; J trimming: 0 bases; junction bases outside the gene matches: 8. CDR3 length equals 15 residues. Germline assignment: CDR1 SGHTA and CDR2 FQGNSA. The CDR3 DNA is TGTGCCAGCACCGTCGTTAGCGGGACCTCCTACGAGCAGTACTTC. It codes for CASTVVSGTSYEQYF. Using reference TRBV7-2 and TRBJ2-7 for the parts outside the CDR3, the full variable domain is GAGVSQSPSNKVTEKGKDVELRCDPISGHTALYWYRQSLGQGLEFLIYFQGNSAPDKSGLPSDRFSAERTGGSVSTLTIQRTQQEDSAVYLCASTVVSGTSYEQYFGPGTRLTVT.

This chain links TRBV7-9 with TRBJ2-2, with D maybe TRBD2 (5 bases). Trimming pared 1 base from V and 2 bases from J, leaving 8 bases between. Germline values: CDR1 SEHNR, CDR2 FQNEAQ (reference sequence). This CDR3 has 15 residues. The CDR3 DNA follows: TGTGCCAGCAGCTTAGGGACTCCTAACACCGGGGAGCTGTTTTTT. Amino acids: CASSLGTPNTGELFF.

CDR3 DNA sequence: TGTGCCAGCAGCTTTCACCGGGACGGAACCTACGAGCAGTACTTC. It yields the protein CASSFHRDGTYEQYF. The chain recombines TRBV11-1 with TRBJ2-7, with D perhaps given as TRBD1 or TRBD2 (5 bases each). Trimming removed 3 bases at V and 2 bases at J, with 14 bases between. This CDR3 contains 15 residues. Germline assignment: CDR1 SGHAT and CDR2 FQDESV (reference sequence). Based on the CDR3 plus reference TRBV11-1 and TRBJ2-7, the full variable domain is EAEVAQSPRYKITEKSQAVAFWCDPISGHATLYWYRQILGQGPELLVQFQDESVVDDSQLPKDRFSAERLKGVDSTLKIQPAELGDSAMYLCASSFHRDGTYEQYFGPGTRLTVT.